This entry lists 27 T cell receptor beta chains sequenced from one sample in a study of blood T cell repertoires in COVID-19 (TCRdb year 2020). The library was built by means of the immunoSEQ multiplex PCR assay. TCRdb took over this immuneACCESS table, retaining in-frame rearrangements with V and J assigned. Such tables are incomplete; in checked studies, under half of the missing clones stem from an unresolved V gene, and the remainder is unexplained. Within this sample are under 150,000 clones, with 85% to 90% of them counted one time only. The ten largest clones capture 5% to 6.5% of the sample. The sample comprised peripheral blood. These receptors all stem from a woman aged 55-69 years with COVID-19, enrolled during active disease.

The V and J genes are TRBV2 and TRBJ1-2, with a possible D match to TRBD1 (6 bases). Trimming cost V 8 bases and J 6 bases, with 13 bases left between them. The germline V gene has CDR1 SNHLY and CDR2 FYNNEI. The CDR3 totals 12 residues. CDR3 in amino acids: CASRGGGNGYTF. The CDR3 DNA reads TGTGCCAGCCGGGGAGGGGGGAATGGCTACACCTTC. Drawing the rest from reference TRBV2 and TRBJ1-2, the complete variable domain is EPEVTQTPSHQVTQMGQEVILRCVPISNHLYFYWYRQILGQKVEFLVSFYNNEISEKSEIFDDQFSVERPDGSNFTLKIRSTKLEDSAMYFCASRGGGNGYTFGSGTRLTVV.

The rearrangement uses TRBV5-1 and TRBJ1-1, with TRBD1 identical over 7 bases. V gave up 5 bases and J gave up 5 bases; unmatched junction bases: 6. Germline CDR1 and CDR2: SGHRS and YFSETQ. The CDR3 totals 13 residues. The CDR3 is CASRNAGGTEAFF. The DNA for the CDR3 is TGCGCCAGCAGGAATGCAGGGGGGACTGAAGCTTTCTTT.

CDR3 protein: CSVEDRRGPQGTEAFF. The CDR3 nucleotides are TGCAGCGTTGAAGATCGAAGGGGGCCCCAGGGGACTGAAGCTTTCTTT. The chain joins TRBV29-1 to TRBJ1-1; 7 positions agree with TRBD1. This CDR3 contains 16 residues. Germline loops: CDR1 SQVTM, CDR2 ANQGSEA. Trimming at V came to 0 bases and at J to 5 bases, leaving 12 bases not matched to a gene.

The chain carries TRBV5-1 and TRBJ2-1; 10 bases line up with TRBD2. J was trimmed by 5 bases and V by 3 bases; bases with no gene match: 2. CDR3 length: 14 residues. Germline loops: CDR1 SGHRS, CDR2 YFSETQ. DNA of the CDR3: TGCGCCAGCAGCTCCGGGACTAGCGACAATGAGCAGTTCTTC. This gives the protein CASSSGTSDNEQFF. Drawing the rest from reference TRBV5-1 and TRBJ2-1, the complete variable domain is KAGVTQTPRYLIKTRGQQVTLSCSPISGHRSVSWYQQTPGQGLQFLFEYFSETQRNKGNFPGRFSGRQFSNSRSEMNVSTLELGDSALYLCASSSGTSDNEQFFGPGTRLTVL.

J is TRBJ2-5 and V is TRBV6-2 or TRBV6-3, with 11 bases matching TRBD2. In germline, CDR1 is MNHEY, CDR2 SVGEGT. J gave up 5 bases and V 4 bases, and 9 bases lay outside the gene matches. This CDR3 spans 16 amino acids. In DNA form, the CDR3 reads TGTGCCAGCAGTTCCCTTCTAGCGGGGGGTGATGAGACCCAGTACTTC. Amino acid sequence: CASSSLLAGGDETQYF.

The chain joins TRBV14 to TRBJ1-2; the match to TRBD1 covers 7 bases. Unmatched junction bases numbered 7, after V lost 2 bases and J lost 4 bases. The germline gives CDR1 SGHDN, CDR2 FVKESK. The CDR3 is 15 residues long. The CDR3 region has the DNA TGTGCCAGCAGCCAAAGGACAGGCCAACTCTATGGCTACACCTTC. Protein sequence: CASSQRTGQLYGYTF.

The rearrangement links TRBV19 to TRBJ1-5; 9 bases are shared with TRBD1. Losses at the gene ends were 8 bases for V and 6 bases for J; bases not matched to a gene: 23. The length of the CDR3 is 19 residues. The germline V gene encodes CDR1 LNHDA and CDR2 SQIVND (reference sequence). CDR3 nucleotide sequence: TGTGCCAGTCTAAACCCCCGGGACAGGGCCCATCAGGTCCTTCAGCCCCAGCATTTT. Translation: CASLNPRDRAHQVLQPQHF. The whole variable domain, remainder taken from reference TRBV19 and TRBJ1-5, is DGGITQSPKYLFRKEGQNVTLSCEQNLNHDAMYWYRQDPGQGLRLIYYSQIVNDFQKGDIAEGYSVSREKKESFPLTVTSAQKNPTAFYLCASLNPRDRAHQVLQPQHFGDGTRLSIL.

Here the CDR3 reads CASSIPLRGRGNTIYF. CDR3 coding DNA: TGTGCCAGTAGTATCCCCCTCAGGGGGCGCGGCAACACCATATATTTT. The V gene is TRBV19, the J gene TRBJ1-3, with TRBD1 matching over 8 bases. V trimming: 3 bases; J trimming: 7 bases; junction bases outside the gene matches: 11. CDR1 and CDR2 (germline): LNHDA, SQIVND (reference sequence). This CDR3 is 16 amino acids long.

CDR3 protein: CASSPNRDSNTEAFF. The CDR3 DNA sequence: TGTGCCAGCTCACCGAACCGGGACTCGAACACTGAAGCTTTCTTT. This chain uses TRBV18 with TRBJ1-1; a possible D gene is TRBD1 (5 bases). CDR1 is KGHSH, CDR2 LQKENI, per germline. The CDR3 has 15 residues. V was pared by 3 bases and J by 1 base, with 12 bases between.

The J gene is TRBJ1-4, the V gene TRBV19; 8 bases fit TRBD1. From germline, CDR1 is LNHDA and CDR2 SQIVND (reference sequence). The J segment lost 4 bases and the V segment lost 6 bases, leaving 4 bases of the junction unmatched. The CDR3 has 14 residues. This chain's CDR3 is CASRTGAGNEKLFF. Here the CDR3 DNA reads TGTGCCAGTAGGACAGGGGCCGGTAATGAAAAACTGTTTTTT.

This rearrangement joins TRBV19 to TRBJ1-3, with 7 bases lining up with TRBD1. Trimming removed 3 bases from V and 5 bases from J; junction bases left unmatched: 4. This CDR3 spans 14 amino acids. The germline CDR1 and CDR2 sequences are LNHDA and SQIVND (reference sequence). The chain's CDR3 is CASSISRGRNTIYF. The CDR3 DNA follows: TGTGCCAGTAGTATCAGCAGGGGGAGAAACACCATATATTTT.

The chain recombines TRBV9 with TRBJ1-1; 7 nucleotides agree with TRBD1. Looked up from germline, CDR1 is SGDLS and CDR2 is YYNGEE. V lost 4 bases and J lost 0; bases outside the gene matches: 3. The CDR3 contains 14 residues. The CDR3 spells CASSRTGLNTEAFF. CDR3 in DNA: TGTGCCAGCAGCAGGACAGGCTTGAACACTGAAGCTTTCTTT.

This clone occurred a few times. The V gene is TRBV3-1 (or the pseudogene TRBV3-2), the J gene TRBJ1-2, with 7 bases matching TRBD1. This CDR3 has 14 residues. Unmatched junction bases numbered 6, after V lost 4 bases and J lost 4 bases. CDR1 and CDR2 from the germline V gene are LGHDT and YNNKEL (reference sequence). CDR3 DNA sequence: TGTGCCAGCAGCCCGACAGGGTTTCGCTATGGCTACACCTTC. It is translated as CASSPTGFRYGYTF.

CDR3 bases: TGTGCCAGTATTTCAGGGGGAAGCAATCAGCCCCAGCATTTT. Amino acid sequence: CASISGGSNQPQHF. The chain employs TRBV19 and TRBJ1-5; 7 positions agree with TRBD1. The CDR3 consists of 14 residues. Germline lookup yields CDR1 LNHDA and CDR2 SQIVND (reference sequence). The V gene end was trimmed by 7 bases and the J gene end by 1 base; junction bases not matched to a gene: 4.

This chain joins TRBV21-1 and TRBJ1-5; TRBD1 reflects the table's D call only, with no check against the DNA. TRBV21-1 counts as a pseudogene. This CDR3 spans 18 amino acids. CDR3 DNA sequence: TGTGCCAGCAGCAAAAACGATAGGGGGACAGGGATCAATCAGCCCCAGCATTTT. Amino acids: CASSKNDRGTGINQPQHF.

V gene TRBV2 combines with J gene TRBJ2-2; the match to TRBD1 covers 7 bases. The V segment lost 7 bases and the J segment 0 bases; nucleotides outside the gene matches: 2. CDR3 length: 14 amino acids. Germline V gives CDR1 SNHLY, CDR2 FYNNEI. The CDR3 DNA sequence: TGTGCCAGCATTGGGACAGCGAACACCGGGGAGCTGTTTTTT. It specifies CASIGTANTGELFF.

This sequence joins TRBV11-2 and TRBJ2-5; weak D call: TRBD2 (6 bases). Per the germline V gene, CDR1 is SGHAT and CDR2 is FQNNGV. V was shortened by 11 bases and J by 7 bases, with 20 bases between the two germline ends. The CDR3 consists of 13 residues. CDR3 in DNA: TGTGCCGTATCAGGCGGGGCTTGGGGGACCCAGTACTTC. Protein product: CAVSGGAWGTQYF.

J is TRBJ1-2 and V is TRBV23-1; TRBD1 agrees at 10 bases. TRBV23-1 is sorted into the ORF group, with uncertain function. CDR3 size: 15 residues. Trimming removed 1 base from V and 5 bases from J; junction bases left unmatched: 4. The CDR3 coding sequence is TGCGCCAGCAGTCAATTTGGACAGGGGGGGTATGGCTACACCTTC. Translated: CASSQFGQGGYGYTF.

The chain joins TRBV12-5 to TRBJ2-3; 11 bases line up with TRBD2. Germline CDR1 and CDR2: LGHNT and FRNRAP. The ends lost 4 bases at V and 2 bases at J; junction bases unmatched: 8. The CDR3 is 17 residues long. The CDR3 coding sequence is TGTGCTAGTGGTTCCCCGACTAGCGGGGATATCACAGATACGCAGTATTTT. Protein product: CASGSPTSGDITDTQYF.

The chain links TRBV19 to TRBJ2-7, with TRBD2 matching 9 bases. Germline CDR1 and CDR2: LNHDA and SQIVND (reference sequence). V lost 5 bases, J lost 2 bases, and 7 bases stayed unmatched. The length of the CDR3 is 15 residues. CDR3: CASSLTSGSAYEQYF. The CDR3 DNA reads as TGTGCCAGTAGTCTAACTAGCGGGTCAGCCTACGAGCAGTACTTC.

This sequence joins TRBV9 and TRBJ1-2, with TRBD1 matching 7 bases. CDR3 size: 12 residues. The ends lost 7 bases at V and 8 bases at J; junction bases unmatched: 8. Per germline, CDR1 SGDLS and CDR2 YYNGEE. CDR3 region: CASGGGQKGYTF. The CDR3, as DNA: TGTGCCAGCGGCGGGGGACAGAAGGGCTACACCTTC.

The table lists this clone with a count of one. The rearrangement links TRBV9 to TRBJ2-5, with a possible D match to TRBD2 (5 bases). The CDR3 is 13 amino acids. V lost 2 bases to trimming and J lost 3 bases, with 8 bases between them. The V gene's germline CDR1 is SGDLS and CDR2 YYNGEE. CDR3 nucleotides: TGTGCCAGCAGCGTCGGACTCGAAGAGACCCAGTACTTC. Residues: CASSVGLEETQYF.

V and J are TRBV19 and TRBJ2-3; TRBD1 matches at 8 bases. V lost 5 bases to trimming and J lost 2 bases; unmatched junction nucleotides: 12. This CDR3 spans 17 amino acids. Per the germline V gene, CDR1 is LNHDA and CDR2 is SQIVND (reference sequence). DNA for the CDR3: TGTGCCAGTAGTGACCGGGACAGGTTCCCCACCACAGATACGCAGTATTTT. This codes for CASSDRDRFPTTDTQYF.

Here the CDR3 DNA reads TGTGCCAGCAGGCCCATAGCGGGGCAGGGGGGAGGCTACACCTTC. It yields the protein CASRPIAGQGGGYTF. This sequence joins TRBV6-5 and TRBJ1-2, with 7 bases lining up with TRBD1. V was clipped by 6 bases and J by 8 bases; unmatched bases: 15. CDR3 length equals 15 residues. Germline values: CDR1 MNHEY, CDR2 SVGAGI.

The chain recombines TRBV7-3 with TRBJ2-3; 10 nucleotides match TRBD2. There are 14 residues in the CDR3. The V gene end was trimmed by 3 bases and the J gene end by 4 bases; junction bases not matched to a gene: 1. From germline, CDR1 is SGHTA and CDR2 FQGTGA. CDR3: CASSFSGGPDTQYF. CDR3 nucleotide sequence: TGTGCCAGCAGCTTTAGCGGGGGGCCAGATACGCAGTATTTT.

The rearrangement uses TRBV5-1 and TRBJ2-1; the D gene is possibly TRBD2 (6 bases). Trimming stripped 3 bases from V and 0 bases from J, with 16 bases between. The germline V gene has CDR1 SGHRS and CDR2 YFSETQ. This CDR3 contains 17 residues. The CDR3 DNA follows: TGCGCCAGCAGCTCATCAGGGACTGGGATCTCCTACAATGAGCAGTTCTTC. It encodes CASSSSGTGISYNEQFF.

This chain uses TRBV6-5 with TRBJ2-4, with 9 bases lining up with TRBD1. V shed 4 bases and J 6 bases; nucleotides not matched to a gene: 4. Germline V gives CDR1 MNHEY, CDR2 SVGAGI. This CDR3 comprises 14 residues. The CDR3 reads CASSLQGAGNIQYF. CDR3 coding DNA: TGTGCCAGCAGTTTACAGGGGGCTGGAAACATTCAGTACTTC.